This T cell receptor beta chain was retrieved from a study of blood T cell repertoires in COVID-19 (dated by TCRdb to 2020 to 2021). Context from the whole study: Samples from collaborators originated in the United States, Italy and Spain and spanned both the acute and convalescent phases of COVID-19. The material from the prospective study consisted of cDNA or gDNA derived from T cells, B-cell-depleted T cells, or PBMCs. The dataset comprised deeply sampled blood TCRbeta repertoires from subjects exposed to, actively infected with, or recovered from COVID-19. A freely available public database, intended as a resource for researchers studying the immune response to SARS-CoV-2, is where the repertoires were released. Samples were obtained from the ongoing ImmuneRACE study (first 160 participants) and from 1,000 to 1,500 subjects provided by 6 global collaborators. Sample metadata almost always included a de-identified subject ID, COVID-19 status, age in years and sex. Where HLA class I and class II types were available, the types were taken from metadata supplied by the sample provider, not from assay-based typing.

Study-wide conclusions, independent of this receptor: The amount of clinical and demographic metadata varied by source and participant and was provided uncurated.

The collaborating institutions used their own protocols to collect whole blood in K2EDTA tubes. For TCRbeta analysis, collaborator samples were shipped as frozen whole blood, as isolated PBMCs, or as DNA extracted from either sample type. For this clone: Its antigen target is currently unknown. Per-nucleotide qualities are absent, and no much larger clonotype sits a single base away.

The CDR3 spans 15 residues, from the cysteine through the phenylalanine. Solely the CDR3 DNA is kept, with 45 bases framed from the first base. Looking up the germline V gene (reference sequence) yields CDR1 LNHDA and CDR2 SQIVND. At the junction V is shortened by 4 bases and J by 8 bases, with 17 bases in between. The immunoSEQ Assay, a bias-controlled multiplex PCR, was used to amplify TCRbeta CDR3 regions from genomic DNA. The authors' analysis ran thus. The number of nucleated cells in each sample was estimated by amplification of reference gene primers within the assay. To quantify the absolute abundance of each unique TCRbeta CDR3 rearrangement, sequence reads were collapsed and filtered. For each sample, productive Simpson clonality was calculated by taking the square root of Simpson's diversity index across productive rearrangements. TCRdb took this table from immuneACCESS and kept in-frame rearrangements with V and J called. Such tables lack part of the clones; where checked against another copy, unresolved V genes explain under half of the gap, and the rest is unexplained. V and J calls plus clone size are reproduced from that table; the DNA served to infer D and trimming. Counted in this sample were some 200,000 clones; about 88% of them appeared once. Around 1.6% of the sample goes to the ten largest clones.

The material sequenced was peripheral blood. This chain joins TRBV19 to TRBJ1-4; the D gene is perhaps TRBD1, on 5 matching bases. This receptor was taken from a man between 70 and 80 years old with acute or convalescent COVID-19. The CDR3 region has the sequence CASSKSDTWREKLFF. The DNA is TGTGCCAGTAGTAAATCGGACACATGGCGGGAAAAACTGTTTTTT.